This T cell receptor beta chain comes out of a study of blood T cell repertoires in COVID-19. Study in general: Samples representing acute and convalescent COVID-19 were sourced from the United States, Italy and Spain. The cDNA or gDNA used as material had been derived from T cells, B-cell-depleted T cells, or PBMCs.

The table lists this clone with a count of one. The CDR3 runs to 16 residues. V lost 5 bases and J lost 8; bases outside the gene matches: 8. The germline V gene has CDR1 LNHDA and CDR2 SQIVND (reference sequence). Study processing details: Counts of nucleated cells, estimated from reference gene primer amplification, were obtained. Profiling relied on immunoSEQ multiplex PCR, and the TCRdb table lists in-frame clones only, not all of them. V and J calls and clone size are as listed in that table; D and trimming were resolved from the DNA. This sample yields over 120,000 clones, of which 80% to 85% are seen a single time; roughly 8% belongs to the top ten.

The chain has TRBV19 and TRBJ1-6, with 11 bases aligning to TRBD1. This clonotype originated in a human donor in a cohort sampled during active COVID-19. The sequencing input was peripheral blood. CDR3 DNA: TGTGCCAGTAGTCCTGGGACAGGGGGTTTTTATTCACCCCTCCACTTT. Translated, it gives CASSPGTGGFYSPLHF.